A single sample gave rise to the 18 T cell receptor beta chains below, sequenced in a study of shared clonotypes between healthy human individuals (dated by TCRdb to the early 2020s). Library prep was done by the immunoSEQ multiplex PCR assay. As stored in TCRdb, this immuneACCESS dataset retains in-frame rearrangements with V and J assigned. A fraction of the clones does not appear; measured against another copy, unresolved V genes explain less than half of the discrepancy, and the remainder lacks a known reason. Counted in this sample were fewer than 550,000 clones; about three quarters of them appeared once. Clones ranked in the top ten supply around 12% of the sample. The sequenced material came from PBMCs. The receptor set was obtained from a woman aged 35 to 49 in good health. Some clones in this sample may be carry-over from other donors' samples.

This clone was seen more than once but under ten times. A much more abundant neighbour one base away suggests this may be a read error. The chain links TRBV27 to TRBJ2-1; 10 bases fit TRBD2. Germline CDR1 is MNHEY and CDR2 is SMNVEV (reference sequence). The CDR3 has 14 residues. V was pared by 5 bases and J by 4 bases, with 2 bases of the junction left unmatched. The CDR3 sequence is CASSRTSGYNEQFF. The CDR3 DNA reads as TGTGCCAGCAGTCGGACTAGCGGATACAATGAGCAGTTCTTC.

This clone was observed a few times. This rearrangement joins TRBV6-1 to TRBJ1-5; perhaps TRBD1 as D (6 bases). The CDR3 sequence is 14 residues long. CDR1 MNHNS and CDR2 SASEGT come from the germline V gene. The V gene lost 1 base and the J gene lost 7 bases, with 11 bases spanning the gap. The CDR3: CASSEGTVVQPQHF. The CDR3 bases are TGTGCCAGCAGTGAAGGGACAGTAGTCCAGCCCCAGCATTTT.

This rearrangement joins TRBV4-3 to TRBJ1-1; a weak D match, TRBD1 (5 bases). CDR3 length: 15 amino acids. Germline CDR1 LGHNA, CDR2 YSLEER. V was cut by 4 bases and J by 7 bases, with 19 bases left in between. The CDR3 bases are TGCGCCAGCAGCCCGTTCCCGGTGCGGGGGAATGAAGCTTTCTTT. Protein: CASSPFPVRGNEAFF.

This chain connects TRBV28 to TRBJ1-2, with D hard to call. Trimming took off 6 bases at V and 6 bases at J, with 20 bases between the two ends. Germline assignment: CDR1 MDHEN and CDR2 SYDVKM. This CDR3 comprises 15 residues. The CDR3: CASSSGRGERNGYTF. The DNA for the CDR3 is TGTGCCAGCAGCTCCGGCCGTGGTGAACGTAATGGCTACACCTTC.

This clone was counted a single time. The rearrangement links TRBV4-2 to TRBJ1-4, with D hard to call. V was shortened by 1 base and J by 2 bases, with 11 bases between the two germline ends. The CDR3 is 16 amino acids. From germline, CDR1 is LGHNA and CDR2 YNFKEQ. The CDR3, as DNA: TGTGCCAGCAGCCAAGGAACCGGGGAGACTAATGAAAAACTGTTTTTT. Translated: CASSQGTGETNEKLFF.

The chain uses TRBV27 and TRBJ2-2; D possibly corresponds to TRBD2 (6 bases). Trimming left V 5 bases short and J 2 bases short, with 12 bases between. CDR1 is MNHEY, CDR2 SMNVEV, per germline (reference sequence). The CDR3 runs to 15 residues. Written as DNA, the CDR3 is TGTGCCAGCAGTGGATTTAGCGGCAACACCGGGGAGCTGTTTTTT. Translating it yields CASSGFSGNTGELFF.

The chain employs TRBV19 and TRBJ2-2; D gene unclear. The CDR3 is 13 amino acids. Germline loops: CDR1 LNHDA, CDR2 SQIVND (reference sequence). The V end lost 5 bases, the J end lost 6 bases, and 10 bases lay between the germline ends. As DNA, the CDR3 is TGTGCCAGTAGTCATAGAAGGGCCGGGGAGCTGTTTTTT. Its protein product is CASSHRRAGELFF.

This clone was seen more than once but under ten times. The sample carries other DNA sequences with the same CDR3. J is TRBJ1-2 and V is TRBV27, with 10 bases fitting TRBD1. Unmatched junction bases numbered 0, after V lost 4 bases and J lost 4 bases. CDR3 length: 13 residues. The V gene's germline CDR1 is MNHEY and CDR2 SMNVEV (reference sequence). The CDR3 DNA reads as TGTGCCAGCAGTTGGACAGGGGGCTATGGCTACACCTTC. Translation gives CASSWTGGYGYTF.

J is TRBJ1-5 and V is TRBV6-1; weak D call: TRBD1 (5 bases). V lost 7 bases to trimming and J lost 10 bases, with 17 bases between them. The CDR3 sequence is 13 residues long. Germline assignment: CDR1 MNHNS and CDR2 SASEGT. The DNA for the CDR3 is TGTGCCAGCACTTCCGGGGGGTATAAACCCCAGCATTTT. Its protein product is CASTSGGYKPQHF.

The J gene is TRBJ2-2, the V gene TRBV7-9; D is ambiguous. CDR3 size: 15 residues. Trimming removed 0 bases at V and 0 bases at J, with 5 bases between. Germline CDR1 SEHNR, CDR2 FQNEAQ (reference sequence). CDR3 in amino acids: CASSLADANTGELFF. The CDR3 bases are TGTGCCAGCAGCTTAGCCGACGCGAACACCGGGGAGCTGTTTTTT.

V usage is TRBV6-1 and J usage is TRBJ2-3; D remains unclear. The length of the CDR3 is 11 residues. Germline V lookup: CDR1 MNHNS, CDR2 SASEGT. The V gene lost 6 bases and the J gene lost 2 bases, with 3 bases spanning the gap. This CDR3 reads CASRYTDTQYF. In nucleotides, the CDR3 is TGTGCCAGCAGGTACACAGATACGCAGTATTTT.

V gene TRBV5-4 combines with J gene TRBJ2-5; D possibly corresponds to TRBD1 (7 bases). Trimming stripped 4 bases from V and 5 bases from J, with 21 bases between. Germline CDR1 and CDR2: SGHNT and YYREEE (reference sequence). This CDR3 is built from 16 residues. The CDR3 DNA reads TGTGCCAGCAGCAGAAGCGCGACAGGGAGGTCGGAGACCCAGTACTTC. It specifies CASSRSATGRSETQYF.

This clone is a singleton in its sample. The CDR3 loop reads CASSLAVRGTQYF. The CDR3 nucleotides are TGTGCCAGCAGCTTAGCGGTTAGGGGTACGCAGTATTTT. The chain has TRBV7-3 and TRBJ2-3, with D tentatively TRBD1 (5 bases). This CDR3 has 13 amino acids. V was clipped by 2 bases and J by 8 bases, with 11 bases between them. CDR1 and CDR2 from the germline V gene are SGHTA and FQGTGA.

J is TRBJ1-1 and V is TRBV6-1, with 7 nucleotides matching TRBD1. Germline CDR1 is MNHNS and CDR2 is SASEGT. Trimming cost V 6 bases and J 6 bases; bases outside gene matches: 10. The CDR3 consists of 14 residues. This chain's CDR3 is CASSITDREAEAFF. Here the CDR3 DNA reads TGTGCCAGCAGCATAACAGACAGGGAAGCTGAAGCTTTCTTT.

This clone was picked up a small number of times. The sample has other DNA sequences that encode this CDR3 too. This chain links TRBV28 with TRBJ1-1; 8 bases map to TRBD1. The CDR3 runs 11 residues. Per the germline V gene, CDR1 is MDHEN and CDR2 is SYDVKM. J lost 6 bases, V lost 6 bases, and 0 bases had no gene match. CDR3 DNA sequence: TGTGCCAGCAGGGACAGGGCTGAAGCTTTCTTT. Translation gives CASRDRAEAFF.

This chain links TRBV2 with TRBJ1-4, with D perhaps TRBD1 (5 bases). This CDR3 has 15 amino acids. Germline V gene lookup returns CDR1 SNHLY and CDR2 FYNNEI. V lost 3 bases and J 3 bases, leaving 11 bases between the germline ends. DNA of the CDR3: TGTGCCAGCAGTGATGTTGGGACGGCTAATGAAAAACTGTTTTTT. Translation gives CASSDVGTANEKLFF. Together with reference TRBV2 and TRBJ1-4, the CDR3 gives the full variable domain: EPEVTQTPSHQVTQMGQEVILRCVPISNHLYFYWYRQILGQKVEFLVSFYNNEISEKSEIFDDQFSVERPDGSNFTLKIRSTKLEDSAMYFCASSDVGTANEKLFFGSGTQLSVL.

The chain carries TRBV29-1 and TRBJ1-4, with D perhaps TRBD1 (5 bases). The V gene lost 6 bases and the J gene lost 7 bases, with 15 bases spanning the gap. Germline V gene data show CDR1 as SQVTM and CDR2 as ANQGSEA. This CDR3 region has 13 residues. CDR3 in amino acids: CSVGGGLGEKLFF. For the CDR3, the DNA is TGCAGCGTCGGGGGAGGGTTGGGTGAAAAACTGTTTTTT. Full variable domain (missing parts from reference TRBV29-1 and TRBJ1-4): SAVISQKPSRDICQRGTSLTIQCQVDSQVTMMFWYRQQPGQSLTLIATANQGSEATYESGFVIDKFPISRPNLTFSTLTVSNMSPEDSSIYLCSVGGGLGEKLFFGSGTQLSVL.

CDR3 in amino acids: CASSERRSNEKLFF. CDR3 DNA sequence: TGTGCCAGCAGTGAGCGACGGTCGAATGAAAAACTGTTTTTT. The chain joins TRBV6-1 to TRBJ1-4; D remains ambiguous. V was clipped by 3 bases and J by 5 bases, with 10 bases between them. The CDR3 contains 14 residues. Germline loops: CDR1 MNHNS, CDR2 SASEGT.